Below, 10 T cell receptor beta chains from the same sample are listed, as sequenced in a study of blood T cell repertoires in COVID-19. Some clones are missing from TCRdb's copy, which holds only in-frame ones; the method was immunoSEQ multiplex PCR. The repertoire consists of a few hundred thousand clones, with less than 90% occurring once and the leading ten covering 2.5% to 3.5%. Specimen: PBMCs or T cells enriched from blood (not recorded which). The receptor set was obtained from a woman aged 25 to 39 who had recovered from COVID-19.

A single count supports this clone. V is TRBV29-1 and J is TRBJ2-2, with a tentative D call TRBD1 (6 bases). The CDR3 covers 14 residues. The ends were cut back, 4 bases at V and 1 base at J, with 10 bases in the middle. The germline gives CDR1 SQVTM, CDR2 ANQGSEA. CDR3: CSVAGTLNTGELFF. DNA for the CDR3: TGCAGCGTTGCCGGGACACTGAACACCGGGGAGCTGTTTTTT.

This clone has just one count. The CDR3 sequence is CASSLGPRDLVSEAFF. The CDR3 DNA sequence: TGCGCCAGCAGCTTGGGACCTAGGGACTTAGTGAGTGAAGCTTTCTTT. The chain is built from TRBV5-1 and TRBJ1-1; D may be TRBD1 (5 bases). Trimming removed 0 bases at V and 7 bases at J, with 19 bases between. Germline V gene data show CDR1 as SGHRS and CDR2 as YFSETQ. This CDR3 is 16 amino acids long. Based on the CDR3 plus reference TRBV5-1 and TRBJ1-1, the full variable domain is KAGVTQTPRYLIKTRGQQVTLSCSPISGHRSVSWYQQTPGQGLQFLFEYFSETQRNKGNFPGRFSGRQFSNSRSEMNVSTLELGDSALYLCASSLGPRDLVSEAFFGQGTRLTVV.

This clone was recorded only once. The V gene is TRBV7-2, the J gene TRBJ2-2; TRBD1 aligns across 12 bases. CDR3 length: 16 residues. V trimming: 5 bases; J trimming: 3 bases; junction bases outside the gene matches: 4. Germline CDR1 and CDR2: SGHTA and FQGNSA. DNA of the CDR3: TGTGCCAGCAGCCACGGGACAGGGGGCCACACCGGGGAGCTGTTTTTT. It translates to CASSHGTGGHTGELFF.

The V and J genes are TRBV30 and TRBJ1-2; TRBD1 matches 11 bases. CDR1 GTSNPN and CDR2 SVGIG come from the germline V gene (reference sequence). With 0 bases clipped from V and 8 bases from J, the junction kept 5 bases outside the gene matches. This CDR3 is 14 amino acids long. The CDR3 reads CAWSVPGQGVGYTF. For the CDR3, the DNA is TGTGCCTGGAGTGTTCCGGGACAGGGGGTAGGCTACACCTTC.

This chain links TRBV19 with TRBJ1-3, with no clear D. The germline gives CDR1 LNHDA, CDR2 SQIVND (reference sequence). The length of the CDR3 is 14 residues. V lost 2 bases to trimming and J lost 2 bases, with 7 bases between them. The CDR3 nucleotides are TGTGCCAGTAGTATACGGGATACTGGAAACACCATATATTTT. Translation gives CASSIRDTGNTIYF.

The chain carries TRBV7-2 and TRBJ1-6; D not certain. Per germline, CDR1 SGHTA and CDR2 FQGNSA. This CDR3 spans 15 amino acids. With 3 bases removed from V and 0 bases from J, the gap between germline ends came to 6 bases. DNA for the CDR3: TGTGCCAGCAGCTTCGACTTCTCCTATAATTCACCCCTCCACTTT. It specifies CASSFDFSYNSPLHF.

The genes are TRBV2 and TRBJ2-2; D might be TRBD2 (5 bases). The V gene's germline CDR1 is SNHLY and CDR2 FYNNEI. The V and J ends lost 6 bases and 1 base respectively, with 15 bases between them. The CDR3 loop spans 16 amino acids. For the CDR3, the DNA is TGTGCCAGCAGACGGACTTTGCAACTGAACACCGGGGAGCTGTTTTTT. It specifies CASRRTLQLNTGELFF.

This clone was observed a single time. This chain uses TRBV2 with TRBJ2-3; D call uncertain. Trimming removed 0 bases from V and 6 bases from J, with 10 bases in between. Germline V gene data show CDR1 as SNHLY and CDR2 as FYNNEI. The CDR3 extends over 14 amino acids. CDR3 DNA sequence: TGTGCCAGCAGTGAAGCGAGGCTTGGGGATACGCAGTATTTT. Its translation is CASSEARLGDTQYF.

The J gene is TRBJ1-4, the V gene TRBV3-1 (or the pseudogene TRBV3-2); D gene ambiguous. The CDR3 loop spans 14 amino acids. Germline CDR1 is LGHDT and CDR2 is YNNKEL (reference sequence). The V gene lost 4 bases and the J gene lost 7 bases, with 13 bases spanning the gap. The CDR3 nucleotides are TGTGCCAGCAGCCCCCTAGAGACCCCTGAAAAACTGTTTTTT. This sequence encodes CASSPLETPEKLFF.

This chain uses TRBV15 with TRBJ2-7; unclear D gene. CDR3 length: 15 residues. V lost 4 bases and J 3 bases, leaving 16 bases between the germline ends. The germline V gene encodes CDR1 LNHNV and CDR2 YYDKDF (reference sequence). For the CDR3, the DNA is TGTGCCACCAGCATTGGTAGAATCCCCTTCTACGAGCAGTACTTC. As protein: CATSIGRIPFYEQYF.